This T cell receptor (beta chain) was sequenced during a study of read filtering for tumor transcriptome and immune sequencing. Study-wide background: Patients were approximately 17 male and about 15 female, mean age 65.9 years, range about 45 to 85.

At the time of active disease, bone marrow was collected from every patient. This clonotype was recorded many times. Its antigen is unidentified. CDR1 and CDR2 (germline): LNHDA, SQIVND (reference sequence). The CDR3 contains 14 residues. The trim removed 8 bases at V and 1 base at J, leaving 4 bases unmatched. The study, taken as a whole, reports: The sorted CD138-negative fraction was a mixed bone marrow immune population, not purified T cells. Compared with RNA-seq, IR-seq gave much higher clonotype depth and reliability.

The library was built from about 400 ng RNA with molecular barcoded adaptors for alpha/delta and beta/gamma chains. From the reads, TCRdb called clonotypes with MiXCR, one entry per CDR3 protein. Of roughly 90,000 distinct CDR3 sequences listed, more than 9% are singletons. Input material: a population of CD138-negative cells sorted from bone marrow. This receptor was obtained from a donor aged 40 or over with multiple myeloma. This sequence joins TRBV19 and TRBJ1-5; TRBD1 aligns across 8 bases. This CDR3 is CASWWTGSNQPQHF. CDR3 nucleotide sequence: TGTGCCAGTTGGTGGACAGGGAGCAATCAGCCCCAGCATTTT.